The 14 T cell receptor beta chains below all came from one sample that was sequenced in a study of blood T cell repertoires in COVID-19. Clones were sequenced by immunoSEQ multiplex PCR, and TCRdb holds only the in-frame ones, with some missing. Among some 31,000 clones listed, around nine tenths were seen once. Sequenced input: peripheral blood. The origin of the receptors is a human donor in a cohort sampled during active COVID-19. The donor label of this sample is uncertain.

This clone was observed a single time. The chain is built from TRBV30 and TRBJ1-4, with D perhaps TRBD1 (6 bases). CDR3 length equals 13 residues. V lost 3 bases to trimming and J lost 3 bases, with 8 bases between them. The germline gives CDR1 GTSNPN, CDR2 SVGIG (reference sequence). DNA for the CDR3: TGTGCCTGGAGCGCAGGGGCTAATGAAAAACTGTTTTTT. This translates into CAWSAGANEKLFF.

The chain couples TRBV4-2 to TRBJ2-7, with 10 bases aligning to TRBD2. CDR3 length: 16 residues. The J segment lost 4 bases and the V segment lost 1 base, leaving 7 bases of the junction unmatched. Germline CDR1 reads LGHNA; CDR2 reads YNFKEQ. CDR3 region: CASSQGPSGSAYEQYF. CDR3 in DNA: TGTGCCAGCAGCCAAGGACCTAGCGGGAGTGCATACGAGCAGTACTTC.

The V call is TRBV27, the J call TRBJ2-2; TRBD1 agrees at 10 bases. There are 15 residues in the CDR3. V shed 3 bases, J shed 7 bases, and the junction held 5 bases outside the gene matches. Germline lookup yields CDR1 MNHEY and CDR2 SMNVEV (reference sequence). The chain's CDR3 is CASSFGTGAIGELFF. The CDR3 DNA reads as TGTGCCAGCAGTTTTGGGACAGGGGCTATCGGGGAGCTGTTTTTT.

The rearrangement uses TRBV4-2 and TRBJ1-2; 10 bases match TRBD1. This CDR3 has 15 residues. Per the germline V gene, CDR1 is LGHNA and CDR2 is YNFKEQ. V gave up 2 bases and J gave up 7 bases; unmatched junction bases: 7. The CDR3 DNA reads as TGTGCCAGCAGCCAAACGACAGGGGGCTATCTTGGCTACACCTTC. This gives the protein CASSQTTGGYLGYTF.

This clone was detected only a few times. V and J are TRBV5-4 and TRBJ2-1, with 13 bases aligning to TRBD2. The J segment lost 3 bases and the V segment lost 4 bases, leaving 7 bases of the junction unmatched. The CDR3 has 17 residues. The germline gives CDR1 SGHNT, CDR2 YYREEE (reference sequence). The DNA for the CDR3 is TGTGCCAGCAGCCGGGGGACTAGCGGGAATCTCTACAATGAGCAGTTCTTC. Translated: CASSRGTSGNLYNEQFF.

The rearrangement uses TRBV27 and TRBJ2-7, with D unresolved. There are 13 residues in the CDR3. Trimming stripped 8 bases from V and 0 bases from J, with 11 bases between. Germline V gene data show CDR1 as MNHEY and CDR2 as SMNVEV (reference sequence). The CDR3 DNA reads TGTGCCAGCTGGTCGGTAAACTCCTACGAGCAGTACTTC. This translates into CASWSVNSYEQYF.

The V and J genes are TRBV6-5 and TRBJ2-5; the match to TRBD2 covers 10 bases. The J segment lost 4 bases and the V segment lost 6 bases, leaving 2 bases of the junction unmatched. Germline-derived CDR1 and CDR2 are MNHEY and SVGAGI. The CDR3 is made up of 13 amino acids. CDR3 sequence reads: CASRLAGVETQYF. The CDR3, as DNA: TGTGCCAGCAGGCTAGCGGGAGTAGAGACCCAGTACTTC.

This clone was found a few times. The CDR3 reads CATSVPGAGYTF. CDR3 in DNA: TGTGCCACCAGTGTCCCCGGAGCGGGCTACACCTTC. The chain combines TRBV24-1 with TRBJ1-2; no reliable D call. CDR3 length equals 12 residues. The V end lost 5 bases, the J end lost 8 bases, and 11 bases lay between the germline ends. Germline loops: CDR1 KGHDR, CDR2 SFDVKD.

The count of this clone is one. J is TRBJ2-3 and V is TRBV7-9; 11 bases align to TRBD2. There are 17 residues in the CDR3. V lost 5 bases and J lost 0; bases outside the gene matches: 7. Per germline, CDR1 SEHNR and CDR2 FQNEAQ (reference sequence). The CDR3 nucleotides are TGTGCCAGCAGCGATACTAGCGGGAGAATGAGCACAGATACGCAGTATTTT. Protein: CASSDTSGRMSTDTQYF.

The rearrangement joins TRBV7-9 to TRBJ2-5; no definite D call. The CDR3 totals 13 residues. With 3 bases removed from V and 1 base from J, the gap between germline ends came to 6 bases. The germline V gene encodes CDR1 SEHNR and CDR2 FQNEAQ (reference sequence). CDR3 sequence (DNA): TGTGCCAGCAGCTTCTCGGGCCAAGAGACCCAGTACTTC. This gives the protein CASSFSGQETQYF.

The chain has TRBV19 and TRBJ2-2; weak D call: TRBD2 (6 bases). There are 15 residues in the CDR3. Germline CDR1 and CDR2: LNHDA and SQIVND (reference sequence). Trimming removed 0 bases at V and 6 bases at J, with 11 bases between. The CDR3 reads CASSIDRGGSGELFF. Written as DNA, the CDR3 is TGTGCCAGTAGTATAGATCGTGGGGGGTCCGGGGAGCTGTTTTTT.

The chain has TRBV7-9 and TRBJ2-3; 15 nucleotides align to TRBD2. With V trimmed by 4 bases and J by 0 bases, 8 bases remained unmatched. This CDR3 has 19 residues. Germline V gene lookup returns CDR1 SEHNR and CDR2 FQNEAQ (reference sequence). This CDR3 reads CASSSGLAGGSLSTDTQYF. The CDR3 DNA sequence: TGTGCCAGCAGCTCCGGACTAGCGGGAGGGTCTCTTAGCACAGATACGCAGTATTTT. Together with reference TRBV7-9 and TRBJ2-3, the CDR3 gives the full variable domain: DTGVSQNPRHKITKRGQNVTFRCDPISEHNRLYWYRQTLGQGPEFLTYFQNEAQLEKSRLLSDRFSAERPKGSFSTLEIQRTEQGDSAMYLCASSSGLAGGSLSTDTQYFGPGTRLTVL.

This clone was picked up one time. The gene calls are TRBV28 and TRBJ2-3, with TRBD2 matching 8 bases. The CDR3 loop spans 15 amino acids. Losses at the gene ends were 1 base for V and 4 bases for J; bases not matched to a gene: 4. CDR1 is MDHEN and CDR2 is SYDVKM in the germline V gene. The CDR3 reads CASSLSGGLSDTQYF. In DNA, the CDR3 is TGTGCCAGCAGTTTATCGGGGGGGCTCTCAGATACGCAGTATTTT. Variable domain in full (rest from reference TRBV28 and TRBJ2-3): DVKVTQSSRYLVKRTGEKVFLECVQDMDHENMFWYRQDPGLGLRLIYFSYDVKMKEKGDIPEGYSVSREKKERFSLILESASTNQTSMYLCASSLSGGLSDTQYFGPGTRLTVL.

The rearrangement uses TRBV28 and TRBJ2-4; D may be TRBD1 (5 bases). Trimming pared 6 bases from V and 1 base from J, leaving 13 bases between. Per the germline V gene, CDR1 is MDHEN and CDR2 is SYDVKM. CDR3 length equals 15 residues. The CDR3 bases are TGTGCCAGCAGGGACCCAGGGCTGGCCAAAAACATTCAGTACTTC. Translating gives CASRDPGLAKNIQYF.